This entry concerns a single T cell receptor (beta chain). Its target is not known. The primer mix had 60 Vbeta and 13 Jbeta primers. Sequencing was performed with immunoSEQ multiplex PCR; in TCRdb, only in-frame clones are kept and a portion is missing. The data show about 180,000 clones, roughly 80% seen once. The sample belongs to a study of cytomegalovirus exposure and HLA in healthy donors. The study, taken as a whole, reports: Researchers reported in a later analysis that common viral pathogens appeared linked to several top clusters. Being productive about 90% or about 30% of the time was typical of most TCR beta V segments in an earlier analysis. When presence/absence was analysed, sequencing depth was taken to be roughly uniform across donors.

J lost 1 base, V lost 5 bases, and 4 bases had no gene match. This CDR3 is 14 amino acids long. Per germline, CDR1 LNHDA and CDR2 SQIVND (reference sequence). Sample: PBMCs. The TCR sequence derives from a girl under 18 in good health and CMV-seropositive. This rearrangement joins TRBV19 to TRBJ1-1; TRBD1 agrees at 7 bases. CDR3 loop: CASSVKGANTEAFF. The CDR3 DNA follows: TGTGCCAGTAGTGTCAAGGGGGCGAACACTGAAGCTTTCTTT.